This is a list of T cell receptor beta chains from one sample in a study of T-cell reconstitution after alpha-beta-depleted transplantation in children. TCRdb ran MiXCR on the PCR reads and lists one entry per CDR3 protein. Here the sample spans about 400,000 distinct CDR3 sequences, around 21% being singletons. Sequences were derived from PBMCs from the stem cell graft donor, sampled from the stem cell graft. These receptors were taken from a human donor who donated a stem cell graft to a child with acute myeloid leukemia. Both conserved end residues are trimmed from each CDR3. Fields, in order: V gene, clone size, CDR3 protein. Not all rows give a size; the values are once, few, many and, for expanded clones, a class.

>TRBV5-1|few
ASSLHPGLDAYNEQF
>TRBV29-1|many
SVEGNQETQY
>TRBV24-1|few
ATSDSRDRVYGYT
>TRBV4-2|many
ASSQLSERERNEQF
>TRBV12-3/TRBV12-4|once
ASSKGTGGEQF
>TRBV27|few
ASSQQPADNEKLF
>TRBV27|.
ASRPQYQETQY
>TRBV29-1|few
SAEGSHSYEQY
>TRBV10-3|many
AISGTSGSNEQF
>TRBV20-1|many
SARVSGRSDEQF
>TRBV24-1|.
ATSDFGTGEETQY
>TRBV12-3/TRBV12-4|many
ASSFLEAGELF
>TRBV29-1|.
SVGDRIASTDTQY
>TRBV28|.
ASSLIAGGPRETQY
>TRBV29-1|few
SVEEEGAGEQY
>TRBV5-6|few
ASSSRDTLNTEAF
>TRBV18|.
ASYETSGRANEQF
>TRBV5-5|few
ASSSMGESADTQY
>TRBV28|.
ASSLEDPGYEQY
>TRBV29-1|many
SVVKNYGYT
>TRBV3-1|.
ASTFDVQETQY
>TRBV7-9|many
ASSLVRSSGGTDTQY
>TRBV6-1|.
ASNPTQGGYGYT
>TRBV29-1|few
SVGTGGPGDEQF
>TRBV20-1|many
SARDHQGTSYEQY
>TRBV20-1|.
SARDMKRTSTDTQY
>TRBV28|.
ASSLVGQQETQY
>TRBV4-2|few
ASSQALGAAPRPQH
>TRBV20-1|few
SAQTGSGANVLT
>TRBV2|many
ASRPRTEPFYGYT
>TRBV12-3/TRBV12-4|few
ASSFKGTGTQY
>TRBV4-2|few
ASSQVGVTEAF
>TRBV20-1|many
SARDRVETQY
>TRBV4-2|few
ASSHPGVTNEQF
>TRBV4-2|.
ASSQGVSSPQH
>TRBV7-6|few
ASSPAGGGSTDTQY
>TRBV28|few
ASSPPGDRTYYEQY
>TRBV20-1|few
SARDPRTGAYEQY
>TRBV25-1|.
ASSDRGPLEQY
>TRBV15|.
ATSRGTLGRSPSYEQY
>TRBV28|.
ASRVSQETQY